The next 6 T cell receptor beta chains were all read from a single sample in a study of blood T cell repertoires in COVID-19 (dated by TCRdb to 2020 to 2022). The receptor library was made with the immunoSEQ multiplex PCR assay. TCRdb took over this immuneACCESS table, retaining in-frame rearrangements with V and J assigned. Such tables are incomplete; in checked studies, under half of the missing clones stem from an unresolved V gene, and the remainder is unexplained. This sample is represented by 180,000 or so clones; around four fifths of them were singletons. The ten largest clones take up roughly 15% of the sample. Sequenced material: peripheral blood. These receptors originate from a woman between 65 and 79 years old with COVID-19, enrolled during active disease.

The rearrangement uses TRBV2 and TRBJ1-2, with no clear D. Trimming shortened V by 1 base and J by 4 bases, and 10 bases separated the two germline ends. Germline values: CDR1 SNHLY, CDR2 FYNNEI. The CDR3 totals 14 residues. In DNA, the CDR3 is TGTGCCAGCAGTGAAGAAGAAAACATCTATGGCTACACCTTC. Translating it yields CASSEEENIYGYTF.

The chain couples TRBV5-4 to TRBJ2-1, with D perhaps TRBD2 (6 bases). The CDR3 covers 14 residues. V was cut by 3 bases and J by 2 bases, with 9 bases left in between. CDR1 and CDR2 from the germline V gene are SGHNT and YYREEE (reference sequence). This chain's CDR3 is CASSWGGPYNEQFF. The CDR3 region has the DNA TGTGCCAGCAGCTGGGGAGGTCCCTACAATGAGCAGTTCTTC.

The DNA of the CDR3 is TGTGCCATCAGACTGACAGCGGGAAACTATGGCTACACCTTC. Its protein product is CAIRLTAGNYGYTF. The chain recombines TRBV10-3 with TRBJ1-2; D perhaps matches TRBD1 (5 bases). There are 14 residues in the CDR3. Germline loops: CDR1 ENHRY, CDR2 SYGVKD. Between the trimmed V and J ends, which lost 6 bases and 2 bases, there was a span of 13 bases.

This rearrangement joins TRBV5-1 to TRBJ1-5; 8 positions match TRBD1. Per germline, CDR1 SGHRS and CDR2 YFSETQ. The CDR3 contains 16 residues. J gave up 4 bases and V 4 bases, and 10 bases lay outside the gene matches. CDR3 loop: CASSPGGGQGNQPQHF. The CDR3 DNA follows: TGCGCCAGCAGCCCGGGGGGCGGACAGGGAAATCAGCCCCAGCATTTT.

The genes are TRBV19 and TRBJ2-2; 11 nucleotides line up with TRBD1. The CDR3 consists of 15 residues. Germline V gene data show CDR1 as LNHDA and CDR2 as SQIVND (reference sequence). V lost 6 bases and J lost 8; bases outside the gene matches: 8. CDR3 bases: TGTGCCAGTAGGGCCGGGACAGGGGGTTCTGGGGAGCTGTTTTTT. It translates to CASRAGTGGSGELFF.

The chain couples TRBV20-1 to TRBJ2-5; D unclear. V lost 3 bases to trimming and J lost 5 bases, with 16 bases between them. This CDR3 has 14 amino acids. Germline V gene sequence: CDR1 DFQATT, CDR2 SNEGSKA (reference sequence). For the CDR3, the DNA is TGCAGTGCTAGTTCCGCTAGTAATGGCGAGACCCAGTACTTC. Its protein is CSASSASNGETQYF.